This T cell receptor (beta chain) stems from a study of blood T cell repertoires in COVID-19. CDR1 is LGHDT, CDR2 YNNKEL, per germline (reference sequence). This CDR3 has 17 amino acids. Trimming took off 4 bases at V and 0 bases at J, with 18 bases between the two ends. Profiling relied on immunoSEQ multiplex PCR, and the TCRdb table lists in-frame clones only, not all of them. The sample lists 5,000 to 7,000 clones, around 80% occurring once. Sequencing used peripheral blood. The chain links TRBV3-1 (or the pseudogene TRBV3-2) to TRBJ1-1, with D maybe TRBD1 (6 bases). This TCR was sampled from a human donor with active COVID-19. The donor label of this sample is uncertain. The CDR3 protein is CASSRNQGRAMNTEAFF. The DNA for the CDR3 is TGTGCCAGCAGCCGGAACCAGGGGCGGGCCATGAACACTGAAGCTTTCTTT.